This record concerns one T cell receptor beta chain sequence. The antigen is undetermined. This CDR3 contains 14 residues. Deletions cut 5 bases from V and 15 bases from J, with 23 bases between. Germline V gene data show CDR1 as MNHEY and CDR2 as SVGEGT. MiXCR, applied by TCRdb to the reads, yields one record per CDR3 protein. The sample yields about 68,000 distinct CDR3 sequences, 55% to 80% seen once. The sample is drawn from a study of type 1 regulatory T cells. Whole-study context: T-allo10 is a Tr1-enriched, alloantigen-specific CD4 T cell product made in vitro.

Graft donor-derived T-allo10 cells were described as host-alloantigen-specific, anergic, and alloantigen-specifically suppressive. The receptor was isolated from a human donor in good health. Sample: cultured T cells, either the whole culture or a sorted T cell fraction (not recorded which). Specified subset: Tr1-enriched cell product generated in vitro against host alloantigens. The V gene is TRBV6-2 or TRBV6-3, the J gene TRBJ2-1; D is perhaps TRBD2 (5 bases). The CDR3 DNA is TGTGCCAGCAGTGACCCCGGACTCGCTTTTTCTCTGTTCTTC. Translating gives CASSDPGLAFSLFF.